One sample yielded the 27 T cell receptor beta chains listed below, sequenced in a study of cytomegalovirus exposure and HLA in healthy donors. Primers for the PCR totalled 60 Vbeta and 13 Jbeta. Profiled with immunoSEQ multiplex PCR; TCRdb holds only in-frame clones, not every one. Here the sample spans around 150,000 clones, roughly 79% being singletons. The sequenced sample was PBMCs. The receptor set was obtained from a woman between 45 and 65 years old in good health and CMV-seronegative.

In this sample, this clone turned up a few times. The chain links TRBV28 to TRBJ1-1; no reliable D call. In germline, CDR1 is MDHEN, CDR2 SYDVKM. Trimming removed 6 bases from V and 2 bases from J, with 25 bases in between. The CDR3 has 18 residues. The CDR3 sequence: CASSRMAGRLEENTEAFF. In DNA, the CDR3 is TGTGCCAGCAGCCGCATGGCGGGCAGGTTGGAGGAAAACACTGAAGCTTTCTTT.

V and J are TRBV28 and TRBJ1-4, with D perhaps TRBD1 (6 bases). V gave up 4 bases and J gave up 6 bases, with 21 bases separating them. Germline CDR1 and CDR2: MDHEN and SYDVKM. This CDR3 has 17 residues. CDR3 coding DNA: TGTGCCAGCAGTTCACACCTAATGACAGGACTCCATGAAAAACTGTTTTTT. Its translation is CASSSHLMTGLHEKLFF.

This sequence joins TRBV27 and TRBJ2-2; a possible D gene is TRBD1 (6 bases). The CDR3 runs 16 residues. CDR1 is MNHEY and CDR2 is SMNVEV in the germline V gene (reference sequence). V was pared by 4 bases and J by 3 bases, with 15 bases between. CDR3 nucleotide sequence: TGTGCCAGCAGTTATTGGGGGCTCCGAGACACCGGGGAGCTGTTTTTT. Its translation: CASSYWGLRDTGELFF.

This sequence joins TRBV6-6 and TRBJ2-1, with 8 bases identical to TRBD2. This CDR3 comprises 15 residues. Germline-derived CDR1 and CDR2 are MNHNY and SVGAGI (reference sequence). The junction had 9 bases not matched to a gene; V was cut back by 4 bases and J by 7 bases. CDR3 bases: TGTGCCAGCAGTTCCTACGGGGGGGCCACGAATGAGCAGTTCTTC. Translated: CASSSYGGATNEQFF.

The chain is built from TRBV29-1 and TRBJ1-2; D possibly corresponds to TRBD1 (5 bases). Germline V gene data show CDR1 as SQVTM and CDR2 as ANQGSEA. CDR3 length: 18 residues. The V end was cut by 0 bases, the J end by 3 bases, with 23 bases between. The CDR3 loop reads CSVEDWGDAGSWDYGYTF. The CDR3 DNA follows: TGCAGCGTTGAAGATTGGGGCGACGCTGGGTCTTGGGACTATGGCTACACCTTC.

This chain connects TRBV28 to TRBJ1-5, with D uncertain. Deletions cut 3 bases from V and 5 bases from J, with 8 bases between. CDR3 size: 13 residues. In germline, CDR1 is MDHEN, CDR2 SYDVKM. CDR3 DNA: TGTGCCAGCAGTTTGAGAGGAGATCAGCCCCAGCATTTT. Translated: CASSLRGDQPQHF.

The J gene is TRBJ1-6, the V gene TRBV6-8; the D is unclear. CDR3 length: 12 residues. V was shortened by 6 bases and J by 11 bases, with 11 bases between the two germline ends. Germline CDR1 and CDR2: MNHGY and SAAAGT. Here the CDR3 reads CASRLPMPPLHF. Here the CDR3 DNA reads TGTGCCAGCAGACTGCCAATGCCACCCCTCCACTTT.

The chain has TRBV19 and TRBJ1-3; tentative D call: TRBD1 (6 bases). Germline V gene sequence: CDR1 LNHDA, CDR2 SQIVND (reference sequence). The CDR3 runs 14 residues. Between the trimmed V and J ends, which lost 6 bases and 2 bases, there was a span of 11 bases. CDR3 amino acids: CASSNTGTGNTIYF. The CDR3 DNA reads as TGTGCCAGTAGCAACACAGGGACTGGAAACACCATATATTTT.

V is TRBV9 and J is TRBJ2-1; D possibly corresponds to TRBD2 (6 bases). Trimming removed 4 bases at V and 4 bases at J, with 24 bases between. Germline CDR1 is SGDLS and CDR2 is YYNGEE. The CDR3 has 18 residues. CDR3: CASSSRTEGTLGYNEQFF. For the CDR3, the DNA is TGTGCCAGCAGCTCGAGGACGGAGGGGACCCTCGGGTACAATGAGCAGTTCTTC.

The gene calls are TRBV9 and TRBJ1-1; 10 bases agree with TRBD1. The CDR3 has 15 amino acids. Germline assignment: CDR1 SGDLS and CDR2 YYNGEE. Trimming took 3 bases from V and 5 from J; bases not matched to a gene: 7. CDR3 sequence: CASSDPGQGTTEAFF. In DNA form, the CDR3 reads TGTGCCAGCAGCGATCCGGGACAGGGGACGACTGAAGCTTTCTTT.

As for this clone: A junction end diverges from the germline sequence, so it may reflect a read error. This chain uses TRBV7-7 with TRBJ2-3; 11 nucleotides align to TRBD2. CDR1 and CDR2 (germline): SSHAT, FNYEAQ (reference sequence). The CDR3 consists of 15 residues. The CDR3 protein is CASSLAGGTTDTQYF. CDR3 DNA: TGTGCTAGCAGCTTAGCGGGGGGGACAACGGATACGCAGTATTTT.

This clone was recorded once. V is TRBV4-3 and J is TRBJ2-7, with 12 bases that match TRBD1. The J segment lost 5 bases and the V segment lost 0 bases, leaving 5 bases of the junction unmatched. The CDR3 loop spans 16 amino acids. Germline V gives CDR1 LGHNA, CDR2 YSLEER. The CDR3 region is CASSQDPGQGAHEQYF. The CDR3 DNA sequence: TGCGCCAGCAGCCAAGACCCGGGACAGGGGGCTCACGAGCAGTACTTC.

This CDR3 is CASSLNGEDTEAFF. The CDR3 DNA is TGTGCCAGCAGCTTAAACGGGGAGGACACTGAAGCTTTCTTT. The V and J genes are TRBV7-9 and TRBJ1-1, with D unresolved. Looked up from germline, CDR1 is SEHNR and CDR2 is FQNEAQ (reference sequence). This CDR3 comprises 14 residues. V was shortened by 2 bases and J by 3 bases, with 10 bases between the two germline ends.

The chain combines TRBV7-9 with TRBJ2-1, with 7 bases matching TRBD2. This CDR3 spans 16 amino acids. The V segment lost 6 bases and the J segment 0 bases; nucleotides outside the gene matches: 8. Germline-derived CDR1 and CDR2 are SEHNR and FQNEAQ (reference sequence). CDR3 DNA sequence: TGTGCCAGCAGAAGCCGGGACTACAGCTCCTACAATGAGCAGTTCTTC. This translates into CASRSRDYSSYNEQFF.

This chain links TRBV15 with TRBJ2-7; no firm D call. Germline V gene data show CDR1 as LNHNV and CDR2 as YYDKDF (reference sequence). V lost 2 bases and J lost 4, with 15 bases in between. The CDR3 consists of 15 residues. The CDR3 nucleotides read TGTGCCACCAGCAGACTTTCCAATTCTCGGTACGAGCAGTACTTC. It specifies CATSRLSNSRYEQYF.

The chain has TRBV4-3 and TRBJ2-7, with D perhaps TRBD1 (6 bases). The CDR3 contains 19 residues. Trimming removed 0 bases from V and 1 base from J, with 22 bases in between. Germline V lookup: CDR1 LGHNA, CDR2 YSLEER. The CDR3 sequence: CASSQDDEMGDKASYEQYF. The DNA of the CDR3 is TGCGCCAGCAGCCAAGACGATGAGATGGGGGACAAGGCGTCCTACGAGCAGTACTTC.

This sequence joins TRBV28 and TRBJ2-7; 12 nucleotides match TRBD2. The CDR3 consists of 17 residues. After removal of 5 bases from V and 2 bases from J, the junction contained 10 bases not matched to a gene. CDR1 MDHEN and CDR2 SYDVKM come from the germline V gene. CDR3 sequence reads: CASSTGTSGYHPYEQYF. The CDR3, as DNA: TGTGCCAGCAGTACAGGGACTAGCGGGTACCACCCCTACGAGCAGTACTTC.

This chain joins TRBV5-6 and TRBJ1-6, with 7 bases that match TRBD1. Germline loops: CDR1 SGHDT, CDR2 YYEEEE. V dropped 1 base and J dropped 5; count of bases not matched to a gene: 9. The CDR3 totals 17 residues. CDR3 sequence reads: CASSLLYTGTDNSPLHF. For the CDR3, the DNA is TGTGCCAGCAGCTTGCTCTACACCGGGACAGATAATTCACCCCTCCACTTT.

This chain uses TRBV6-5 with TRBJ2-7; D call uncertain. Looked up from germline, CDR1 is MNHEY and CDR2 is SVGAGI. V was shortened by 5 bases and J by 2 bases, with 16 bases between the two germline ends. The CDR3 is 15 residues long. CDR3 nucleotide sequence: TGTGCCAGCAGTACCCGTAGAATTAGTACCTACGAGCAGTACTTC. Translation: CASSTRRISTYEQYF.

The V call is TRBV10-3, the J call TRBJ2-1, with a weak D call TRBD2 (5 bases). Trimming removed 3 bases from V and 9 bases from J, with 12 bases in between. CDR3 length equals 13 residues. CDR1 and CDR2 (germline): ENHRY, SYGVKD. CDR3 sequence reads: CAISEEGSAEQFF. DNA of the CDR3: TGTGCCATCAGTGAAGAGGGTTCGGCTGAGCAGTTCTTC.

The CDR3 region is CASSLSRPSYEQYF. The CDR3 region has the DNA TGCGCCAGCAGCTTGAGCAGGCCCTCCTACGAGCAGTACTTC. The V gene is TRBV5-1, the J gene TRBJ2-7; D uncertain. CDR3 length: 14 amino acids. The V gene's germline CDR1 is SGHRS and CDR2 YFSETQ. With 1 base removed from V and 0 bases from J, the gap between germline ends came to 8 bases.

This clone was observed once. The chain's CDR3 is CASSFRVWETQYF. The CDR3 region has the DNA TGTGCCAGCAGCTTCAGGGTTTGGGAGACCCAGTACTTC. The chain joins TRBV7-6 to TRBJ2-5; D perhaps matches TRBD1 (5 bases). CDR3 length equals 13 residues. V was clipped by 3 bases and J by 5 bases, with 10 bases between them. Germline CDR1 reads SGHVS; CDR2 reads FNYEAQ.

Only one count was recorded for this clone. This rearrangement joins TRBV7-2 to TRBJ2-3, with TRBD1 identical over 7 bases. The CDR3 has 15 amino acids. Trimming at V came to 8 bases and at J to 0 bases, leaving 8 bases not matched to a gene. The germline CDR1 and CDR2 sequences are SGHTA and FQGNSA. CDR3 protein: CASLLQGSSTDTQYF. As DNA, the CDR3 is TGTGCCAGCCTGTTACAGGGGTCTAGCACAGATACGCAGTATTTT.

The chain joins TRBV7-2 to TRBJ2-7; 9 nucleotides line up with TRBD2. CDR1 SGHTA and CDR2 FQGNSA come from the germline V gene. Germline trimming cut 5 bases from V and 6 bases from J; bases unmatched to any gene: 14. This CDR3 region has 16 residues. The CDR3 spells CASSRGLGTSRSEQYF. The DNA for the CDR3 is TGTGCCAGCAGCCGAGGGCTAGGGACTAGCAGGAGCGAGCAGTACTTC. The full variable domain, rest sourced from reference TRBV7-2 and TRBJ2-7, is GAGVSQSPSNKVTEKGKDVELRCDPISGHTALYWYRQSLGQGLEFLIYFQGNSAPDKSGLPSDRFSAERTGGSVSTLTIQRTQQEDSAVYLCASSRGLGTSRSEQYFGPGTRLTVT.

The chain carries TRBV4-1 and TRBJ1-4; tentatively, D is TRBD1 (6 bases). This CDR3 is built from 15 residues. From germline, CDR1 is MGHRA and CDR2 YSYEKL. The germline V and J ends were trimmed by 4 bases and 4 bases, with 13 bases remaining between them. The CDR3 is CASSRTGTNNEKLFF. The DNA for the CDR3 is TGCGCCAGCAGCCGAACCGGGACAAATAATGAAAAACTGTTTTTT.

J is TRBJ2-3 and V is TRBV5-1; D might be TRBD1 (6 bases). The CDR3 covers 13 residues. V was trimmed by 4 bases and J by 4 bases, leaving 10 bases between them. Germline CDR1 reads SGHRS; CDR2 reads YFSETQ. The DNA for the CDR3 is TGCGCCAGCAGCAGAGAGGGGGCAGATACGCAGTATTTT. It yields the protein CASSREGADTQYF.

This rearrangement joins TRBV15 to TRBJ2-5; 7 bases match TRBD1. CDR1 is LNHNV, CDR2 YYDKDF, per germline (reference sequence). Losses at the gene ends were 0 bases for V and 4 bases for J; bases not matched to a gene: 11. The CDR3 consists of 17 residues. CDR3 region: CATSRDSRGPGGETQYF. In DNA form, the CDR3 reads TGTGCCACCAGCAGAGATTCTAGGGGGCCTGGGGGAGAGACCCAGTACTTC.